Described below is a single TCR beta chain sequence and its context. This sample is part of a study of blood T cell repertoires in COVID-19. Background on the study: Collection of acute and convalescent COVID-19 samples took place in the United States, Italy and Spain. Sources were T cells, B-cell-depleted T cells, or PBMCs; the material itself was cDNA or gDNA.

Per the original data handling: Amplification from reference gene primers served as the basis for estimated nucleated cell counts. The assay was immunoSEQ multiplex PCR, and TCRdb's table has in-frame clones only and misses some. That table furnishes V, J and clone size, whereas the DNA furnished D and trimming. The sample consists of 57,000 or so clones, around 85% of them appearing once. V shed 4 bases and J 1 base; nucleotides not matched to a gene: 6. Germline V gene sequence: CDR1 KGHDR, CDR2 SFDVKD. The CDR3 spans 16 residues. The V call is TRBV24-1, the J call TRBJ2-3, with TRBD2 identical over 8 bases. The sequencing sample was made of peripheral blood. The clonotype was recovered from a human donor in a cohort sampled during active COVID-19. The CDR3 DNA follows: TGTGCCACCAGTGACCCGGGGGGGGCGGGCACAGATACGCAGTATTTT. This encodes CATSDPGGAGTDTQYF.